A selection of T cell receptor beta chains follows, all from one sample in a study of blood T cell repertoires in COVID-19. Assay used: immunoSEQ multiplex PCR; TCRdb lists only in-frame clones, some missing. The data hold over 45,000 clones, with approximately 91% observed a single time. The sequencing input was peripheral blood. These receptors all stem from a woman aged 55-75 years with active COVID-19. Both conserved end residues are part of each CDR3. Each record gives: D gene, clone size, V gene, J gene, CDR3 length, CDR3 DNA, CDR3 protein. D genes are given only for firm matches. For some rows the clone size is stated as once, few or many, or as a class when expanded; others skip it.

NA,once,TRBV7-9,TRBJ2-2,16,TGTGCCAGCAGCTCAAAAACGGGACTCTTGGCAGGGGAGCTGTTTTTT,CASSSKTGLLAGELFF
TRBD2,NA,TRBV2,TRBJ2-3,15,TGTGCCAGCCGGCGACTAGCTTCTAGCACAGATACGCAGTATTTT,CASRRLASSTDTQYF
NA,few,TRBV19,TRBJ1-2,13,TGTGCCAGTATTAGGGCAACAGGAGCTGGCTACACCTTC,CASIRATGAGYTF
NA,NA,TRBV9,TRBJ2-7,15,TGTGCCAGCAGCCCCTTTGAGGGGGTCACCTACGAGCAGTACTTC,CASSPFEGVTYEQYF
NA,NA,TRBV6-5,TRBJ1-1,15,TGTGCCAGCAGTCGCGGCGGCGGGGGTGGCACTGAAGCTTTCTTT,CASSRGGGGGTEAFF
NA,NA,TRBV7-9,TRBJ1-5,12,TGTGCCAGCAGCTTAGGCGGGCAGCCCCAGCATTTT,CASSLGGQPQHF
NA,NA,TRBV3-1/TRBV3-2,TRBJ2-1,14,TGTGCCAGCAGCCTCTTCGGGCGGGAAAATGAGCAGTTCTTC,CASSLFGRENEQFF
TRBD1,NA,TRBV19,TRBJ1-2,13,TGTGCCAGTAGTATTCGACAGGGTCTTGGCTACACCTTC,CASSIRQGLGYTF
TRBD1,NA,TRBV3-1/TRBV3-2,TRBJ1-1,14,TGTGCCAGCAGCCCTGAACAGGGGCAAACTGAAGCTTTCTTT,CASSPEQGQTEAFF
TRBD1,once,TRBV5-1,TRBJ2-6,16,TGCGCCAGCGGCGACGGAACAGGGGGTGGGGCCAACGTCCTGACTTTC,CASGDGTGGGANVLTF
TRBD1,once,TRBV19,TRBJ2-5,14,TGTGCCAGTAGTATCCCGGGACAGCAAGAGACCCAGTACTTC,CASSIPGQQETQYF
TRBD2,NA,TRBV19,TRBJ2-5,15,TGTGCCAGTAGTTACCGGGACTACTACCAAGAGACCCAGTACTTC,CASSYRDYYQETQYF
NA,NA,TRBV6-2/TRBV6-3,TRBJ1-5,14,TGTGCCAGCAGTTATCTCACAGGGAATCAGCCCCAGCATTTT,CASSYLTGNQPQHF
NA,NA,TRBV7-2,TRBJ1-1,13,TGTGCCAGCAGCTTAAAAGCGGGCAGTGAAGCTTTCTTT,CASSLKAGSEAFF
NA,NA,TRBV3-1/TRBV3-2,TRBJ2-7,11,TGTGCCAGCAAGGGGTCCTACGAGCAGTACTTC,CASKGSYEQYF
NA,NA,TRBV6-6,TRBJ2-4,16,TGTGCCAGCAGTTACTCGACCGCCAGGTGGATGAACATTCAGTACTTC,CASSYSTARWMNIQYF
NA,NA,TRBV5-4,TRBJ2-7,13,TGTGCCAGCAGCTTGACAGGGTCCTACGAGCAGTACTTC,CASSLTGSYEQYF
TRBD1,NA,TRBV9,TRBJ1-3,17,TGTGCCAGCAGCAAAAACACCGGGACAGGGGTAGCAAACACCATATATTTT,CASSKNTGTGVANTIYF
NA,NA,TRBV11-1,TRBJ2-7,14,TGTGCCAGCAGCTTTCTGGGCGGGGGCGGCGAGCAGTACTTC,CASSFLGGGGEQYF
NA,NA,TRBV27,TRBJ2-7,14,TGTGCCAGCAGACCGACCGGGGGAACATACGAGCAGTACTTC,CASRPTGGTYEQYF
NA,NA,TRBV18,TRBJ2-7,13,TGTGCCAGCTCACTCGCTGGGCCCTACGAGCAGTACTTC,CASSLAGPYEQYF
TRBD1,few,TRBV4-1,TRBJ1-5,18,TGCGCCAGCAGCCGGGTGTACAGGGGGATTGGTGGCAATCAGCCCCAGCATTTT,CASSRVYRGIGGNQPQHF
NA,NA,TRBV5-4,TRBJ2-7,14,TGTGCCAGCAGCTCACAGGCCCCGGGCAACGAGCAGTACTTC,CASSSQAPGNEQYF
NA,NA,TRBV21-1,TRBJ1-2,13,TGTGCCAGCAGCCGGACAGGGGCCAATGGCTACACCTTC,CASSRTGANGYTF
TRBD2,NA,TRBV18,TRBJ2-2,15,TGTGCCAGCTCAGCGGTGGCGGGGGACACCGGGGAGCTGTTTTTT,CASSAVAGDTGELFF
TRBD2,NA,TRBV7-3,TRBJ2-1,13,TGTGCCAGCAGGCCTAGCGGGGTGAATGAGCAGTTCTTC,CASRPSGVNEQFF
NA,NA,TRBV10-3,TRBJ1-4,14,TGTGCCATCGGGCAGACAGCCGTAAATGAAAAACTGTTTTTT,CAIGQTAVNEKLFF
NA,NA,TRBV7-3,TRBJ2-2,15,TGTGCCAGCAGCCCACTCTTCGCGAACACCGGGGAGCTGTTTTTT,CASSPLFANTGELFF
NA,NA,TRBV19,TRBJ1-1,14,TGTGCCAGTAGTATCGCGGGCACTTACACTGAAGCTTTCTTT,CASSIAGTYTEAFF
NA,few,TRBV10-3,TRBJ1-5,15,TGTGCCATCAGTGATAGGCAGGATAGCAATCAGCCCCAGCATTTT,CAISDRQDSNQPQHF
TRBD2,NA,TRBV6-2/TRBV6-3,TRBJ2-2,15,TGTGCCAGCAGTTACGGACTAGCGGGGACCGGGGAGCTGTTTTTT,CASSYGLAGTGELFF
NA,NA,TRBV30,TRBJ1-5,13,TGTGCCTGGACCTTAGGAGGTAGTCAGCCCCAGCATTTT,CAWTLGGSQPQHF
NA,few,TRBV10-3,TRBJ2-5,17,TGTGCCATCAGTGAGGCGAAAGGAGGGAGCCTTCAAGAGACCCAGTACTTC,CAISEAKGGSLQETQYF
TRBD1,NA,TRBV6-2/TRBV6-3,TRBJ1-5,15,TGTGCCAGCAGTGGAAACAGGGGTCGCAATCAGCCCCAGCATTTT,CASSGNRGRNQPQHF
TRBD1,NA,TRBV18,TRBJ1-5,16,TGTGCCAGCTCACCTTATGCCGGGACAGAGGGTCAGCCCCAGCATTTT,CASSPYAGTEGQPQHF
TRBD2,NA,TRBV2,TRBJ2-5,18,TGTGCCAGCAATATCAAGAGGACTAGCGGGGCCCTCCAAGAGACCCAGTACTTC,CASNIKRTSGALQETQYF
NA,NA,TRBV27,TRBJ1-2,15,TGTGCCAGCAGTTTCACCGGGAAGGCCCCCTATGGCTACACCTTC,CASSFTGKAPYGYTF
NA,NA,TRBV12-5,TRBJ2-7,15,TGTGCTAGTGGCCTCGACACGCTCCTCTCCTACGAGCAGTACTTC,CASGLDTLLSYEQYF
NA,once,TRBV5-6,TRBJ1-4,14,TGTGCCAGCAGCTTGAGGAGCAATAATGAAAAACTGTTTTTT,CASSLRSNNEKLFF
TRBD1,few,TRBV7-2,TRBJ2-2,17,TGTGCCAGCAGCTCCAAACAGGGGAATTGGAACACCGGGGAGCTGTTTTTT,CASSSKQGNWNTGELFF
NA,once,TRBV14,TRBJ2-1,12,TGTGCCAGCAGCCAAGGGGGGGGCGAGCAGTTCTTC,CASSQGGGEQFF
TRBD1,NA,TRBV4-3,TRBJ1-4,16,TGCGCCAGCAGCCAAGATGGGGACAGGGTATGGGAAAAACTGTTTTTT,CASSQDGDRVWEKLFF
TRBD1,NA,TRBV27,TRBJ1-6,17,TGTGCCAGCAGGCCTCGGGTCGGGACAGCGTTGTTATCACCCCTCCACTTT,CASRPRVGTALLSPLHF
NA,NA,TRBV2,TRBJ1-6,16,TGTGCCAGCAGGCGGGGCTTAGGGTCCTATAATTCACCCCTCCACTTT,CASRRGLGSYNSPLHF
NA,NA,TRBV4-1,TRBJ1-1,14,TGCGCCAGCAGCCAAGATCCAGTTATCTCTGAAGCTTTCTTT,CASSQDPVISEAFF
TRBD1,few,TRBV6-5,TRBJ1-2,15,TGTGCCAGCAGTTACTCCCTCGGACAGGGCTATGGCTACACCTTC,CASSYSLGQGYGYTF
TRBD1,once,TRBV29-1,TRBJ2-5,14,TGCAGCTTCCAACGGGACAGGACCCAAGAGACCCAGTACTTC,CSFQRDRTQETQYF
NA,NA,TRBV4-1,TRBJ1-1,13,TGCGCCAGCAGCCAAGAAGGCGGGTGGGAGGCTTTCTTT,CASSQEGGWEAFF
NA,NA,TRBV29-1,TRBJ2-1,12,TGCAGCGTCTCCCTCTCGGTCAATGAGCAGTTCTTC,CSVSLSVNEQFF
TRBD1,NA,TRBV2,TRBJ2-7,13,TGTGCCTGCACGACAGGGGAGAGTTACGAGCAGTACTTC,CACTTGESYEQYF
NA,once,TRBV7-8,TRBJ2-5,13,TGTGCCAGCAGCTTAGACAGGGCAGAGACCCAGTACTTC,CASSLDRAETQYF
TRBD1,NA,TRBV19,TRBJ2-7,13,TGTGCCAGTAGTATAGGGACAGGGTACGAGCAGTACTTC,CASSIGTGYEQYF
NA,NA,TRBV6-2/TRBV6-3,TRBJ2-7,13,TGTGCCAGCAGTTACGGGACTGGTTACGAGCAGTACTTC,CASSYGTGYEQYF
TRBD1,few,TRBV7-9,TRBJ2-7,14,TGTGCCAGCAGCCCCCGGGACAGGGTCTACGAGCAGTACTTC,CASSPRDRVYEQYF
TRBD1,NA,TRBV5-6,TRBJ2-7,15,TGTGCCAGCAGCTGGGGACAGGGGGCCTCCTACGAGCAGTACTTC,CASSWGQGASYEQYF
NA,NA,TRBV19,TRBJ2-3,12,TGTGCCAGTAGCCCCGGGGACAACCCGCAGTATTTT,CASSPGDNPQYF
NA,NA,TRBV4-1,TRBJ2-3,15,TGCGCCAGCAGCCAAGACCATGATACGGGGGAAATTCTGTATTTT,CASSQDHDTGEILYF
NA,NA,TRBV6-5,TRBJ1-5,14,TGTGCCAGCGGACCGCCGGGCGGGCTTCGGCCCCAGCATTTT,CASGPPGGLRPQHF